Described below is a single TCR beta chain sequence and its context. The antigen is unknown. The V gene's germline CDR1 is LGHNA and CDR2 YNFKEQ. Trimming left V 2 bases short and J 4 bases short, with 9 bases between. The CDR3 is 13 amino acids. The sample belongs to a study of cytomegalovirus exposure and HLA in healthy donors. Regarding the study as a whole: Most CMV-associated TCR beta chains appeared HLA-restricted in a later analysis.

PCR was performed using 60 Vbeta and 13 Jbeta primers. Assay used: immunoSEQ multiplex PCR; TCRdb lists only in-frame clones, some missing. The table includes 30,000 to 40,000 clones, 55% to 80% detected once. Material: PBMCs. This clonotype was sampled from a man between 40 and 49 years old in good health and CMV-seropositive. The V gene is TRBV4-2, the J gene TRBJ2-7, with TRBD2 as a possible D gene (6 bases). The CDR3 loop is CASSQRREYEQYF. CDR3 DNA sequence: TGTGCCAGCAGCCAACGGAGGGAGTACGAGCAGTACTTC.